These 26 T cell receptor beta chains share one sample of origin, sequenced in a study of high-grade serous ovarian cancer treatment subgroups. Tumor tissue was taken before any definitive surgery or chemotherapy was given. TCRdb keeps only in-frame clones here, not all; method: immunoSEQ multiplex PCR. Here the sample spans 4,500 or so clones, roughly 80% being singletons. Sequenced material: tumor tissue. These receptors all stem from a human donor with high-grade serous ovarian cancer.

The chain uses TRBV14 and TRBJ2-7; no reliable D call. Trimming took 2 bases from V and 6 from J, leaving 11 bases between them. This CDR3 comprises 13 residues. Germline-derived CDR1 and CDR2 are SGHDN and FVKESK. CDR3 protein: CASSQIVGSEQYV. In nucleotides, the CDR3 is TGTGCCAGCAGCCAAATAGTAGGGTCCGAGCAGTACGTC.

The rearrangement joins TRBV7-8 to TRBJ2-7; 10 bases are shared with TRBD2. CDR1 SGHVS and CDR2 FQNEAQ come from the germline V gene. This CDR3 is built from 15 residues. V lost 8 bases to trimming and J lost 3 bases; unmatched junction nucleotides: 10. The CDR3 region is CASARPGTSVYEQYF. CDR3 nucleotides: TGTGCCAGCGCTCGACCTGGGACTAGCGTCTACGAGCAGTACTTC.

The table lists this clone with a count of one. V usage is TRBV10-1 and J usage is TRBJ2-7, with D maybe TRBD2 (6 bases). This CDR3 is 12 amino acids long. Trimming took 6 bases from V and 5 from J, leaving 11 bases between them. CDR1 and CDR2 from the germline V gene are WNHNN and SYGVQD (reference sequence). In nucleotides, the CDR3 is TGCGCCAGCAGCACGACTAGGAACGAGCAGTACTTC. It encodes CASSTTRNEQYF.

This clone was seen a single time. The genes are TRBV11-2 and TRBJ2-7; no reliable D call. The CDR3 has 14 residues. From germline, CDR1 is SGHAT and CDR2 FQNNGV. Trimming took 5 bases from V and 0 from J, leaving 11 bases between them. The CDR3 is CASSPDPGSYEQYF. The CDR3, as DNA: TGTGCCAGCAGCCCAGATCCAGGCTCCTACGAGCAGTACTTC.

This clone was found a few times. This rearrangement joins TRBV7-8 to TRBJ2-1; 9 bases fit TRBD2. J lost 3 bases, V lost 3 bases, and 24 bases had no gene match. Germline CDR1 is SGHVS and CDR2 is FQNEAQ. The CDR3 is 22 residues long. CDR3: CASSLIVVGNFAGGPVYNEQFF. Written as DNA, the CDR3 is TGTGCCAGCAGCTTGATTGTTGTTGGAAACTTCGCGGGAGGGCCAGTCTACAATGAGCAGTTCTTC.

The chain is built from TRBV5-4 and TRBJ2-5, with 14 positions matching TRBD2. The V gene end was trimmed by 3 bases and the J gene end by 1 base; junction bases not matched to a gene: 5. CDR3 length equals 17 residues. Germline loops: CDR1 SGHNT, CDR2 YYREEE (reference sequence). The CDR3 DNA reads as TGTGCCAGCAGCTCAGGGACTAGCGGGAGTTTCCAAGAGACCCAGTACTTC. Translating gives CASSSGTSGSFQETQYF. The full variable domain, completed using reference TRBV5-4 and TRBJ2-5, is ETGVTQSPTHLIKTRGQQVTLRCSSQSGHNTVSWYQQALGQGPQFIFQYYREEENGRGNFPPRFSGLQFPNYSSELNVNALELDDSALYLCASSSGTSGSFQETQYFGPGTRLLVL.

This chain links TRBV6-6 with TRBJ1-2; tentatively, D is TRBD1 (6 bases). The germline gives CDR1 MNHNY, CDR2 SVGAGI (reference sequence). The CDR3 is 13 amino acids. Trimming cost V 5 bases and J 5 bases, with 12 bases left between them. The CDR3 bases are TGTGCCAGCAGTCTACAGGGAACTTATGGCTACACCTTC. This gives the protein CASSLQGTYGYTF.

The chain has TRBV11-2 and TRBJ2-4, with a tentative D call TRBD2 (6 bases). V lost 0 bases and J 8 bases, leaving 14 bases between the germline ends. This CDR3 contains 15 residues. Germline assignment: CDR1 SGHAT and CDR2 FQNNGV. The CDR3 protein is CASSLDGGGFHIQYF. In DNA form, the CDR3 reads TGTGCCAGCAGCTTAGACGGGGGAGGTTTTCACATTCAGTACTTC. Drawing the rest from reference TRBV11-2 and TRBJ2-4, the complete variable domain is EAGVAQSPRYKIIEKRQSVAFWCNPISGHATLYWYQQILGQGPKLLIQFQNNGVVDDSQLPKDRFSAERLKGVDSTLKIQPAKLEDSAVYLCASSLDGGGFHIQYFGAGTRLSVL.

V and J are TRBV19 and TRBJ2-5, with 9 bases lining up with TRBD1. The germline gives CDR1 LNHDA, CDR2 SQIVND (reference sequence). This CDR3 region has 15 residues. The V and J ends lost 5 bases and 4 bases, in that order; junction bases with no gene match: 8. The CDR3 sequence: CASSLRTGVTETQYF. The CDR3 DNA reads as TGTGCCAGTAGTCTACGGACAGGGGTGACAGAGACCCAGTACTTC. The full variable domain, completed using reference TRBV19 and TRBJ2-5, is DGGITQSPKYLFRKEGQNVTLSCEQNLNHDAMYWYRQDPGQGLRLIYYSQIVNDFQKGDIAEGYSVSREKKESFPLTVTSAQKNPTAFYLCASSLRTGVTETQYFGPGTRLLVL.

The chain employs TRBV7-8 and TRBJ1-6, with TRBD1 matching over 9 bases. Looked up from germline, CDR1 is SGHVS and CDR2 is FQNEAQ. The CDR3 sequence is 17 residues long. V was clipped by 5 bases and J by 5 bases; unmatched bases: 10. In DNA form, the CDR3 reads TGTGCCAGCAGCCCCCGGGGGGGACAGGGCAATAATTCACCCCTCCACTTT. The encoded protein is CASSPRGGQGNNSPLHF.

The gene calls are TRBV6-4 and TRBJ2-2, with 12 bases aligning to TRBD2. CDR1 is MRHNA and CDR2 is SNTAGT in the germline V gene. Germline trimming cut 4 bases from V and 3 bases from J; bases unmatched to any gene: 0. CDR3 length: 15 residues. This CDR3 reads CASSGLAGDTGELFF. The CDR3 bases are TGTGCCAGCAGTGGACTAGCGGGAGACACCGGGGAGCTGTTTTTT.

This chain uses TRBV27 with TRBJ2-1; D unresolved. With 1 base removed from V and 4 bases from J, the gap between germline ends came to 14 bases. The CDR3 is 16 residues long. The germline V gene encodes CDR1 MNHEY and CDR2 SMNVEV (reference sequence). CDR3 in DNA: TGTGCCAGCAGTTTATTTTCGGGCCCTCTATACAATGAGCAGTTCTTC. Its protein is CASSLFSGPLYNEQFF.

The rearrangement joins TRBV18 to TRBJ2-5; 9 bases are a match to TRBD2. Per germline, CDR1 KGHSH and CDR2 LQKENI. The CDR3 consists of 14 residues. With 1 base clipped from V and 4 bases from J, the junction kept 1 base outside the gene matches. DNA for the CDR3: TGTGCCAGCTCACCACGTAGCGGGAGAGAGACCCAGTACTTC. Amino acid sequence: CASSPRSGRETQYF.

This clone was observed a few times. The CDR3 region has the DNA TGCGCCAGCAGCTTGTATCGGGAATCCGGGGAGCTGTTTTTT. Protein sequence: CASSLYRESGELFF. V and J are TRBV5-1 and TRBJ2-2; TRBD2 might be the D (5 bases). This CDR3 is built from 14 residues. The germline CDR1 and CDR2 sequences are SGHRS and YFSETQ. V gave up 1 base and J gave up 6 bases, with 10 bases separating them.

The CDR3 DNA reads as TGTGCCAGCAGTGTTAGAAGCTATGGCTACACCTTC. Its translation: CASSVRSYGYTF. The J gene is TRBJ1-2, the V gene TRBV2; D is undetermined. The V end lost 4 bases, the J end lost 4 bases, and 7 bases lay between the germline ends. Germline CDR1 is SNHLY and CDR2 is FYNNEI. This CDR3 region has 12 residues.

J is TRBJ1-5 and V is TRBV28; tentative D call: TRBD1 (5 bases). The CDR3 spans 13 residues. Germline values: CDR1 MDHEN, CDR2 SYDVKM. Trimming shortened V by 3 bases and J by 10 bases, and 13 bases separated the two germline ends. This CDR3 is CASSLGGIRPQHF. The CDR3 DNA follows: TGTGCCAGCAGTTTGGGGGGGATTCGTCCCCAGCATTTT.

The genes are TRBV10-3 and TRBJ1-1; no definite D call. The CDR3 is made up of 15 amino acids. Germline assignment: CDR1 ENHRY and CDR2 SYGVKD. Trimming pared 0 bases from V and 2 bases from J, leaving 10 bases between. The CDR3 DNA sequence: TGTGCCATCAGTGAGTCCTCCGCGGGAAACACTGAAGCTTTCTTT. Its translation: CAISESSAGNTEAFF.

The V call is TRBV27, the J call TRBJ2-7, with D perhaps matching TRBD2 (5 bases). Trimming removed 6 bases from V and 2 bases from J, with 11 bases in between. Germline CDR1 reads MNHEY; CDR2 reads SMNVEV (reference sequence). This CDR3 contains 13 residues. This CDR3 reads CASSPGITYEQYV. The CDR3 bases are TGTGCCAGCAGCCCCGGGATTACCTACGAGCAGTACGTC.

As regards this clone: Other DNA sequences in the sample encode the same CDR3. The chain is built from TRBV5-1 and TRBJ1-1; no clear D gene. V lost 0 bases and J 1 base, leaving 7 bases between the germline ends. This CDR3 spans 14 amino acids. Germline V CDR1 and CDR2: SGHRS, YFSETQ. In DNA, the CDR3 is TGCGCCAGCAGCTTGGTTCCGGAGAACACTGAAGCTTTCTTT. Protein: CASSLVPENTEAFF.

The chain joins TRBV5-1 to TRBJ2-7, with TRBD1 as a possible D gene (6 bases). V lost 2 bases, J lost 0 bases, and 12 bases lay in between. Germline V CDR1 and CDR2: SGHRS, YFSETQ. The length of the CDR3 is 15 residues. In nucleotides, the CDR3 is TGCGCCAGCAGCTTAACAGGGTTGGACTCCTACGAGCAGTACTTC. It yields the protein CASSLTGLDSYEQYF.

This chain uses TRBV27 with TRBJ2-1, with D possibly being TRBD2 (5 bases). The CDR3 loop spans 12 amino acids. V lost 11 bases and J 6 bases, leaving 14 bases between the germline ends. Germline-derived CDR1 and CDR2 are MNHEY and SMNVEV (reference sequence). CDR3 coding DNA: TGTGCCGTCGACGCGGGTTTCAATGAGCAGTTCTTC. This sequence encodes CAVDAGFNEQFF.

In DNA, the CDR3 is TGTGCCAGCAGTGAAGAGCGGGAGGGAAACAATGAGCAGTTCTTC. Translation gives CASSEEREGNNEQFF. This chain links TRBV2 with TRBJ2-1, with 10 bases aligning to TRBD2. V lost 1 base to trimming and J lost 5 bases; unmatched junction nucleotides: 2. The CDR3 has 15 amino acids. The germline V gene has CDR1 SNHLY and CDR2 FYNNEI.

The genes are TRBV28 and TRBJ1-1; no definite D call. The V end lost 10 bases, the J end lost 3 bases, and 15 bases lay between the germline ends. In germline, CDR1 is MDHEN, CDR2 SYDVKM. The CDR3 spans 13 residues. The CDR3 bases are TGTGCCACCAAGGCACGAAGCTACACTGAAGCTTTCTTT. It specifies CATKARSYTEAFF.

The CDR3 sequence is CASNSGDWTEAFF. CDR3 in DNA: TGTGCCAGTAACTCAGGGGATTGGACTGAAGCTTTCTTT. The chain combines TRBV11-2 with TRBJ1-1, with a tentative D call TRBD1 (6 bases). The CDR3 totals 13 residues. Germline lookup yields CDR1 SGHAT and CDR2 FQNNGV. V was cut by 9 bases and J by 5 bases, with 16 bases left in between.

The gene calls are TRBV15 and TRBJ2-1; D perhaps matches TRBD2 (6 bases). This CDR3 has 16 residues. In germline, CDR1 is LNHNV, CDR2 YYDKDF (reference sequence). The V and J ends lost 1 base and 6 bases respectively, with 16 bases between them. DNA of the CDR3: TGTGCCACCAGCAGAGGCGGCGCGGGATTGTCCAATGAGCAGTTCTTC. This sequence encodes CATSRGGAGLSNEQFF.

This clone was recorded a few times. CDR3 amino acids: CASSIGASYNEQFF. The CDR3 region has the DNA TGTGCCAGTAGTATCGGGGCCTCCTACAATGAGCAGTTCTTC. V gene TRBV19 combines with J gene TRBJ2-1, with D perhaps given as TRBD1 or TRBD2 (5 bases each). The ends were cut back, 3 bases at V and 0 bases at J, with 6 bases in the middle. The CDR3 consists of 14 residues. CDR1 is LNHDA and CDR2 is SQIVND in the germline V gene (reference sequence).